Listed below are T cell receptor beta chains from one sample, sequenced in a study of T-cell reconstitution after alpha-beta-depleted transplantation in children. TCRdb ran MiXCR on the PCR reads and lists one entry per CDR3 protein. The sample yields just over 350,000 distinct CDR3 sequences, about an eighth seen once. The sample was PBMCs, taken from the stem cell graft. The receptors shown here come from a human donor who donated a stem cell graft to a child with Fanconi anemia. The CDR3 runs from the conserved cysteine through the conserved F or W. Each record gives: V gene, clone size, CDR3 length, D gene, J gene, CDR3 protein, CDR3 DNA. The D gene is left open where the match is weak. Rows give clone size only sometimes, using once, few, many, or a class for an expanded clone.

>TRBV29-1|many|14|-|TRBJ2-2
CSVESRSGTGELFF
TGCAGCGTTGAGTCAAGGAGTGGTACCGGGGAGCTGTTTTTT
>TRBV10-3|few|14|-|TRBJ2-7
CAIRGTLASYEQYF
TGTGCCATCAGGGGGACCTTGGCCTCCTACGAGCAGTACTTC
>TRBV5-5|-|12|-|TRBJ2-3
CASRGVVGTQYF
TGTGCCAGCAGGGGGGTGGTAGGTACGCAGTATTTT
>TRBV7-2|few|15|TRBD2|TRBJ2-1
CASSLLAGGGSEQFF
TGTGCCAGCAGCCTACTAGCGGGGGGTGGTAGCGAGCAGTTCTTC
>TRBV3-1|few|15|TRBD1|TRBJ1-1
CASSQVSDRGTEAFF
TGTGCCAGCAGCCAAGTGAGTGACAGGGGCACTGAAGCTTTCTTT
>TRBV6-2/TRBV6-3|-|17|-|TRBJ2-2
CASSYSITGQYTGELFF
TGTGCCAGCAGTTACTCGATAACCGGACAGTACACCGGGGAGCTGTTTTTT
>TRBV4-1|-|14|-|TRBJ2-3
CASSLVDRTDTQYF
TGCGCCAGCAGCCTCGTGGACCGCACAGATACGCAGTATTTT
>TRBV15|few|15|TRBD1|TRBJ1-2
CATSRDPGQGGGYTF
TGTGCCACCAGCAGAGACCCGGGACAGGGTGGTGGCTACACCTTC
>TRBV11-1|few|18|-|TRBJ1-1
CASSADGRGSSGNTEAFF
TGTGCCAGCAGCGCCGATGGCAGGGGATCTTCCGGGAACACTGAAGCTTTCTTT
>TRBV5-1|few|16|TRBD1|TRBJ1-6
CASSHQSDRDNSPLHF
TGCGCCAGCAGCCATCAGAGCGACAGGGATAATTCACCCCTCCACTTT
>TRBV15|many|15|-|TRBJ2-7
CATSRDPKGGYEQYF
TGTGCCACCAGCAGAGATCCGAAGGGGGGCTACGAGCAGTACTTC
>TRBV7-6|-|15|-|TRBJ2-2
CASNTGFSVSGELFF
TGTGCCAGCAACACAGGGTTTTCAGTTTCCGGGGAGCTGTTTTTT
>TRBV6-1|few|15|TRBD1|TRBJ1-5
CASRKQGAEIQPQHF
TGTGCCAGCAGGAAACAGGGGGCTGAGATTCAGCCCCAGCATTTT
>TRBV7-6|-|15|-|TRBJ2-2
CASTSALANTGELFF
TGTGCCAGCACCTCGGCCCTAGCGAACACCGGGGAGCTGTTTTTT
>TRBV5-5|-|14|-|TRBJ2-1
CASSSGLEYNEQFF
TGTGCCAGCAGCTCCGGACTCGAGTACAATGAGCAGTTCTTC
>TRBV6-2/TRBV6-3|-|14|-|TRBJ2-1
CASRVSQAHNEQFF
TGTGCCAGCCGTGTCAGCCAGGCTCACAATGAGCAGTTCTTC
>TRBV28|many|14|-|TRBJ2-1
CASSFDGLDDEQFF
TGTGCCAGCAGTTTCGATGGTTTGGACGATGAGCAGTTCTTC
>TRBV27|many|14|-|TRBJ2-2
CASSISRGTGELFF
TGTGCCAGCAGCATTAGTCGGGGAACCGGGGAGCTGTTTTTT
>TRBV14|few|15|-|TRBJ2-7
CASSLKPGGSGEQYF
TGTGCCAGCAGCCTCAAGCCAGGGGGAAGCGGGGAGCAGTACTTC
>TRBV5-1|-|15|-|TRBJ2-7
CASSLYGTLGHEQYF
TGCGCCAGCAGCTTATACGGGACTCTTGGCCACGAGCAGTACTTC
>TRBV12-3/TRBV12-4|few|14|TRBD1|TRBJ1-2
CASSSDRVGYGYTF
TGTGCCAGCAGTTCCGACAGGGTCGGCTATGGCTACACCTTC
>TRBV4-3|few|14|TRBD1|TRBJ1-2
CASSPGQGAHGYTF
TGCGCCAGCAGCCCGGGACAGGGGGCGCATGGCTACACCTTC
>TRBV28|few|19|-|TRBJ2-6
CASSSPFRDTGSGANVLTF
TGTGCCAGCAGTTCCCCTTTCCGGGACACAGGCTCTGGGGCCAACGTCCTGACTTTC
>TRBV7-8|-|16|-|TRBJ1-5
CASSLVPADSNQPQHF
TGTGCCAGCAGCTTAGTGCCGGCCGATAGCAATCAGCCCCAGCATTTT
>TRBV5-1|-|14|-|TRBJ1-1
CASSLVPGETEAFF
TGCGCCAGCAGCTTGGTTCCAGGGGAGACTGAAGCTTTCTTT
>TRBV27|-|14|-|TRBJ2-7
CASSSKGGTYEQYF
TGTGCCAGCAGTTCAAAGGGGGGAACCTACGAGCAGTACTTC
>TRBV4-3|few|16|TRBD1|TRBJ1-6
CASSRGQGSYNSPLHF
TGCGCCAGCAGCCGAGGACAGGGCTCCTATAATTCACCCCTCCACTTT
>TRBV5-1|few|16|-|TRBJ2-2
CASSLGRGASTGELFF
TGCGCCAGCAGCTTGGGTAGAGGGGCCTCCACCGGGGAGCTGTTTTTT
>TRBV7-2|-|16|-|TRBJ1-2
CASSFSGLADDYGYTF
TGTGCCAGCAGCTTCTCAGGGTTGGCTGACGACTATGGCTACACCTTC
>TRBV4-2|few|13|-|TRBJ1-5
CASSREAGQPQHF
TGTGCCAGCAGCCGGGAGGCGGGTCAGCCCCAGCATTTT
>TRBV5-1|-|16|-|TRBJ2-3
CASSFNSGSSTDTQYF
TGCGCCAGCAGCTTCAATTCGGGGTCTAGCACAGATACGCAGTATTTT
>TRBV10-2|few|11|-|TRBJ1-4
CASSEGEKLFF
TGCGCCAGCAGTGAGGGTGAAAAACTGTTTTTT
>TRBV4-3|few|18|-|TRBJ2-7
CASSQDMWGADSPGEQYF
TGCGCCAGCAGCCAAGATATGTGGGGTGCGGACAGCCCTGGCGAGCAGTACTTC
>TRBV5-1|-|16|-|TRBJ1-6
CASSLLTGTDNSPLHF
TGCGCCAGCAGCCTGTTAACCGGGACGGATAATTCACCCCTCCACTTT
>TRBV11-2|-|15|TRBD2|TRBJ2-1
CASRDTSGGSNEQFF
TGTGCCAGCAGGGACACTAGCGGGGGGTCGAATGAGCAGTTCTTC
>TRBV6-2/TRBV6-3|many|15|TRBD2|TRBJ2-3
CASSLSGGATDTQYF
TGTGCCAGCAGCCTTAGCGGGGGGGCCACAGATACGCAGTATTTT
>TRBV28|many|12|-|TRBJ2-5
CASSFEGETQYF
TGTGCCAGCAGTTTCGAGGGAGAGACCCAGTACTTC
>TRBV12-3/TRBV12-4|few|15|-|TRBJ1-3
CASNLDGGAGNTIYF
TGTGCCAGCAACCTTGACGGCGGTGCCGGAAACACCATATATTTT
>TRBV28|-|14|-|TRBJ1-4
CASSFEADQRRLFF
TGTGCCAGCAGTTTCGAGGCAGATCAGAGAAGGCTGTTTTTT
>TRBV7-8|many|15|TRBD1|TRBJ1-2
CASSEDSGGFSGYTF
TGTGCCAGCAGCGAAGATTCAGGGGGATTCTCTGGCTACACCTTC
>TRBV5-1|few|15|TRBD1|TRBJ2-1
CASSLIGGEGYEQFF
TGCGCCAGCAGCTTGATAGGGGGCGAAGGCTATGAGCAGTTCTTC
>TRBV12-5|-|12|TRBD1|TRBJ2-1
CASGPDRDEQFF
TGTGCTAGTGGCCCTGACAGGGATGAGCAGTTCTTC
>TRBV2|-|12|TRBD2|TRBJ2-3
CASSEGAGAQYF
TGTGCCAGCAGTGAAGGAGCGGGGGCGCAGTATTTT
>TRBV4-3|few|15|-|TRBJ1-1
CASSQDRAGTRDAFF
TGCGCCAGCAGCCAAGACCGGGCAGGGACTAGGGACGCTTTCTTT
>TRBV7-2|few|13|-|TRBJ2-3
CASSLEPEDTQYF
TGTGCCAGCAGCTTAGAGCCGGAGGATACGCAGTATTTT